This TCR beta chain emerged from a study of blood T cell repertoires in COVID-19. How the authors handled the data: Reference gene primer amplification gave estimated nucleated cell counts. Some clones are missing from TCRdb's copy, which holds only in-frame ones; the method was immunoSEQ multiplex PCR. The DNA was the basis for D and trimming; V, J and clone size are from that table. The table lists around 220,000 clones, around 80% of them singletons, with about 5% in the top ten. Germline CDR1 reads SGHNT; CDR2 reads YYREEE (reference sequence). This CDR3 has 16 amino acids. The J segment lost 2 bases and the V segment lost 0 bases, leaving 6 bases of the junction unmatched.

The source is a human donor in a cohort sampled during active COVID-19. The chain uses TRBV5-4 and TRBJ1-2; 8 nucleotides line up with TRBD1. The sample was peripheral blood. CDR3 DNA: TGTGCCAGCAGCTTGGGGCAGGGGGCGTCGAACTATGGCTACACCTTC. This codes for CASSLGQGASNYGYTF.